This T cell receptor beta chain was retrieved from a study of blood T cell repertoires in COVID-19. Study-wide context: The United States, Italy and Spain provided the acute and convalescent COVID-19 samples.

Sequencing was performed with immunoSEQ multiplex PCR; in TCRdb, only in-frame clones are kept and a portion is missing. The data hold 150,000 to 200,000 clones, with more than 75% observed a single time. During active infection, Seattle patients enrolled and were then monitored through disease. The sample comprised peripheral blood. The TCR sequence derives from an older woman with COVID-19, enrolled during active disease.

CDR3 sequence: CASILSPLTADDTQYF. As DNA, the CDR3 is TGTGCCAGCATCTTGTCCCCTCTAACGGCGGATGATACGCAGTATTTT. The gene calls are TRBV28 and TRBJ2-3; D gene ambiguous. The germline V gene has CDR1 MDHEN and CDR2 SYDVKM. The CDR3 runs to 16 residues. V shed 7 bases and J shed 6 bases, with 23 bases lying between them.